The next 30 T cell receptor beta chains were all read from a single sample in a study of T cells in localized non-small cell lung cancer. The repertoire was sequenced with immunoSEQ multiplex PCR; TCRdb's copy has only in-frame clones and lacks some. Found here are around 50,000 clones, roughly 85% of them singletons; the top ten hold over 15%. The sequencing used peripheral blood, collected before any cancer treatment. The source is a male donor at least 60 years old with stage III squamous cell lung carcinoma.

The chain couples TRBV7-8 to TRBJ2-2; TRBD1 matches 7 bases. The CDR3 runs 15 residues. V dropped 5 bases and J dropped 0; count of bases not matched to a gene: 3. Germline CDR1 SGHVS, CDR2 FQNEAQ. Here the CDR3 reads CASSRGQANTGELFF. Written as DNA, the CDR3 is TGTGCCAGCAGCCGCGGACAGGCGAACACCGGGGAGCTGTTTTTT.

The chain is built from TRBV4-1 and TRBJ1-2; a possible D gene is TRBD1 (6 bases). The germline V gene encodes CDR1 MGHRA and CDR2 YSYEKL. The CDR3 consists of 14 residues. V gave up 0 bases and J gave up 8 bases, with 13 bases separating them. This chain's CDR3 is CASSQEQGPWGYTF. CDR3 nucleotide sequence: TGCGCCAGCAGCCAAGAACAGGGCCCTTGGGGCTACACCTTC.

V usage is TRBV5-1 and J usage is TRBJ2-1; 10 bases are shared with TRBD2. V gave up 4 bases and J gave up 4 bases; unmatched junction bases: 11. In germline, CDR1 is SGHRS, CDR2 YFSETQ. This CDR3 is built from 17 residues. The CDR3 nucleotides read TGCGCCAGCAGCGGACCTTCAGCGGGAGGGGGGTACAATGAGCAGTTCTTC. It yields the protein CASSGPSAGGGYNEQFF.

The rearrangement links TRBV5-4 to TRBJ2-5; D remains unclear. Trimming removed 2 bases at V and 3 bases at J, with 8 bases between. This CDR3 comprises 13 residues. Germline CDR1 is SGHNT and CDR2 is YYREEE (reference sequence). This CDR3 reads CASSLRAEETQYF. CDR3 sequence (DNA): TGTGCCAGCAGCTTAAGGGCGGAAGAGACCCAGTACTTC.

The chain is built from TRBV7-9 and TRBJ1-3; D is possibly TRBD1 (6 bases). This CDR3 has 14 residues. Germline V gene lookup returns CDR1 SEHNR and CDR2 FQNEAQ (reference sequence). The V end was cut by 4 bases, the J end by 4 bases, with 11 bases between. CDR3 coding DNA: TGTGCCAGCAGCTCCAGGGGCGGGGGAAACACCATATATTTT. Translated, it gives CASSSRGGGNTIYF. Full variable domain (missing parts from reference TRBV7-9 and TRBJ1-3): DTGVSQNPRHKITKRGQNVTFRCDPISEHNRLYWYRQTLGQGPEFLTYFQNEAQLEKSRLLSDRFSAERPKGSFSTLEIQRTEQGDSAMYLCASSSRGGGNTIYFGEGSWLTVV.

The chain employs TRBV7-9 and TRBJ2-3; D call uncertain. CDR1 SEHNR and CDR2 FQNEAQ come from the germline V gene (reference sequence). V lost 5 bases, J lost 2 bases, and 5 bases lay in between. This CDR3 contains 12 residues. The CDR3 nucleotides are TGTGCCAGCAGCCTACCCACAGATACGCAGTATTTT. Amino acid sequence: CASSLPTDTQYF.

CDR3 sequence: CASSESYEQYF. The CDR3 region has the DNA TGTGCCAGCAGCGAGAGCTACGAGCAGTACTTC. The chain uses TRBV7-9 and TRBJ2-7; D unresolved. The V gene lost 5 bases and the J gene lost 3 bases, with 5 bases spanning the gap. The CDR3 totals 11 residues. Germline CDR1 SEHNR, CDR2 FQNEAQ (reference sequence).

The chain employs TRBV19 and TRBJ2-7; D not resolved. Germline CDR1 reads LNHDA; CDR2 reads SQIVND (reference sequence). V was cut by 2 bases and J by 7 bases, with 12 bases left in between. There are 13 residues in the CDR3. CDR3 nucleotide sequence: TGTGCCAGTAGTATATATTTACTCGGTGAGCAGTACTTC. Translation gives CASSIYLLGEQYF.

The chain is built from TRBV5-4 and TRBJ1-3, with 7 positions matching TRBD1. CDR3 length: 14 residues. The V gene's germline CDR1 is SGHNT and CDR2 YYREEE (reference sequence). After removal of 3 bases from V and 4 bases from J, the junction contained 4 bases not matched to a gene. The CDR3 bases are TGTGCCAGCAGCTCCTTGGACAGGGGAAACACCATATATTTT. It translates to CASSSLDRGNTIYF.

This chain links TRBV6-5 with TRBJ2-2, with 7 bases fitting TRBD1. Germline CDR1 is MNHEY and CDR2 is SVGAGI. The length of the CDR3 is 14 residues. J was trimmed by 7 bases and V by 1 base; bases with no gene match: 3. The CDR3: CASSYLQGYGELFF. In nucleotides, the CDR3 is TGTGCCAGCAGTTACTTACAGGGGTACGGGGAGCTGTTTTTT.

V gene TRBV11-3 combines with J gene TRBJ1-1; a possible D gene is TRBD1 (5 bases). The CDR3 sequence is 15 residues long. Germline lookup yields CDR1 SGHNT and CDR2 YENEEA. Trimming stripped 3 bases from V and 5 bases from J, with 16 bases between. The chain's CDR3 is CASSLGGVGNTEAFF. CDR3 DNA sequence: TGTGCCAGCAGCTTGGGAGGGGTCGGCAATACTGAAGCTTTCTTT.

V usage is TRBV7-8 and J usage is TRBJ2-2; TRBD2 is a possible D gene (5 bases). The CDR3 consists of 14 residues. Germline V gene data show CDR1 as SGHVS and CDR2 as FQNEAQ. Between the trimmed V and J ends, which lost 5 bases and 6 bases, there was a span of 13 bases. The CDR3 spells CASSLATSPGELFF. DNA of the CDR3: TGTGCCAGCAGCCTGGCAACTAGTCCCGGGGAGCTGTTTTTT.

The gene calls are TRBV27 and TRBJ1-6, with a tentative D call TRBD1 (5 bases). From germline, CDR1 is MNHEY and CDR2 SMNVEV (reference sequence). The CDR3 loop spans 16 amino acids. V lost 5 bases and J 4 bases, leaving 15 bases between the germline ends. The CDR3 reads CASSPTRDGYNSPLHF. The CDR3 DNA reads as TGTGCCAGCAGTCCCACCAGGGACGGTTATAATTCACCCCTCCACTTT.

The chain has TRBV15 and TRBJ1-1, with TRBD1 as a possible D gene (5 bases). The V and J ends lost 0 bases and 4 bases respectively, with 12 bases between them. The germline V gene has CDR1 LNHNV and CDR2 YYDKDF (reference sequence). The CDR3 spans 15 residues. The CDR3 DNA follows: TGTGCCACCAGCAGAGATCGGGGGTTGCGCACTGAAGCTTTCTTT. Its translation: CATSRDRGLRTEAFF.

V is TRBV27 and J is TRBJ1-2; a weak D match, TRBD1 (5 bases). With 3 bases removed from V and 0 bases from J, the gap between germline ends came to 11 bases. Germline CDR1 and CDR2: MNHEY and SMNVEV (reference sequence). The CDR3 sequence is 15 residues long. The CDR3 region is CASSFTGWSNYGYTF. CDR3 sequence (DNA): TGTGCCAGCAGTTTCACAGGTTGGTCTAACTATGGCTACACCTTC.

Here the CDR3 reads CASSLRNGASGRNEQFF. The CDR3 DNA is TGTGCCAGCAGCTTGCGGAACGGGGCTAGCGGGAGAAATGAGCAGTTCTTC. The V gene is TRBV5-8, the J gene TRBJ2-1; 10 nucleotides match TRBD2. Germline V gene sequence: CDR1 SGHTS, CDR2 YDEGEE. The J segment lost 7 bases and the V segment lost 1 base, leaving 11 bases of the junction unmatched. The CDR3 runs to 17 residues.

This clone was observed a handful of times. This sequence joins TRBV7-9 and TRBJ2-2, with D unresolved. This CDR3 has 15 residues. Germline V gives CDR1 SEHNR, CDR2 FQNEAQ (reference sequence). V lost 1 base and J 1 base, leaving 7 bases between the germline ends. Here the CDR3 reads CASSLGTLNTGELFF. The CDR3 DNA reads TGTGCCAGCAGCTTAGGAACCTTGAACACCGGGGAGCTGTTTTTT.

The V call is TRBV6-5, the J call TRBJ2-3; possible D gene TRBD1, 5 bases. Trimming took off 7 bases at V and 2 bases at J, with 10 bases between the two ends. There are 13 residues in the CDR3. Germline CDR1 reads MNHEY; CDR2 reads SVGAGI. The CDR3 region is CASIDSITDTQYF. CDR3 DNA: TGTGCCAGCATAGACAGCATCACAGATACGCAGTATTTT.

The CDR3 DNA follows: TGTGCCAGCACCTCAGGGATTTTGGGGGCCAACGTCCTGACTTTC. The encoded protein is CASTSGILGANVLTF. The rearrangement joins TRBV28 to TRBJ2-6; TRBD1 is a possible D gene (5 bases). The V gene's germline CDR1 is MDHEN and CDR2 SYDVKM. This CDR3 region has 15 residues. Trimming cost V 7 bases and J 4 bases, with 14 bases left between them.

Here the CDR3 DNA reads TGTGCTAGTGGTTTATCGCAGGCGGGCACCGGGGAGCTGTTTTTT. Encoded protein: CASGLSQAGTGELFF. The genes are TRBV12-5 and TRBJ2-2; D might be TRBD2 (5 bases). The CDR3 spans 15 residues. V dropped 3 bases and J dropped 4 bases, with 12 bases sitting between them. Germline assignment: CDR1 LGHNT and CDR2 FRNRAP.

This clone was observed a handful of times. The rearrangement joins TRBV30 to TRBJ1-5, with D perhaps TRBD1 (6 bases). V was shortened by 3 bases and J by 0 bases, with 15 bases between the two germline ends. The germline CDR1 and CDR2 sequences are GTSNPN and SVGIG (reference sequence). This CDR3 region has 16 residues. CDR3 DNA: TGTGCCTGGAGGGCTGGGGGACACAATAGCAATCAGCCCCAGCATTTT. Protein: CAWRAGGHNSNQPQHF.

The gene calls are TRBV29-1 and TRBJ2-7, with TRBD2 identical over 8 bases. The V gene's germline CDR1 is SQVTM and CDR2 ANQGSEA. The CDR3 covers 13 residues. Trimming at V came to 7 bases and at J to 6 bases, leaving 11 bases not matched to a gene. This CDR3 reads CSGQLADPGEQYF. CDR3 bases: TGCAGCGGCCAACTAGCGGATCCGGGCGAGCAGTACTTC.

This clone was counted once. The CDR3 loop reads CASSPTLGGSTYNEQFF. CDR3 DNA sequence: TGCGCCAGCAGCCCTACACTTGGGGGGTCAACCTACAATGAGCAGTTCTTC. The rearrangement uses TRBV4-3 and TRBJ2-1; D might be TRBD2 (6 bases). CDR1 and CDR2 (germline): LGHNA, YSLEER. This CDR3 contains 17 residues. Trimming left V 4 bases short and J 2 bases short, with 18 bases between.

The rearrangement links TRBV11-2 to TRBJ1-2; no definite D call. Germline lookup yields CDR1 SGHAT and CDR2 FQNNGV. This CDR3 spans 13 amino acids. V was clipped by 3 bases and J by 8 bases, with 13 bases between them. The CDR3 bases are TGTGCCAGCAGCTTGACCGCCCGTGGCGGCTACACCTTC. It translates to CASSLTARGGYTF.

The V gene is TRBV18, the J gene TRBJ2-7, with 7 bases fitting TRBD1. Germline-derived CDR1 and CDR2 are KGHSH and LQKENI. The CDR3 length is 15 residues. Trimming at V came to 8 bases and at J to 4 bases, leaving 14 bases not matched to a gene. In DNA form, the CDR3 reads TGTGCCAGCACTGCCGGGCAGGGGGAAGGATACGAGCAGTACTTC. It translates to CASTAGQGEGYEQYF. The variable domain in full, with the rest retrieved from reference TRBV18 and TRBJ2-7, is NAGVMQNPRHLVRRRGQEARLRCSPMKGHSHVYWYRQLPEEGLKFMVYLQKENIIDESGMPKERFSAEFPKEGPSILRIQQVVRGDSAAYFCASTAGQGEGYEQYFGPGTRLTVT.

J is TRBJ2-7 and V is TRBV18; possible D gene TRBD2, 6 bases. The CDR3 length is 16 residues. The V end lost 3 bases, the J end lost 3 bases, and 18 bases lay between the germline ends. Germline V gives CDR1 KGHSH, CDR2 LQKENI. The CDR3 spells CASSPPNTGRYYEQYF. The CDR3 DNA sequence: TGTGCCAGCTCACCGCCCAATACCGGGAGATACTACGAGCAGTACTTC.

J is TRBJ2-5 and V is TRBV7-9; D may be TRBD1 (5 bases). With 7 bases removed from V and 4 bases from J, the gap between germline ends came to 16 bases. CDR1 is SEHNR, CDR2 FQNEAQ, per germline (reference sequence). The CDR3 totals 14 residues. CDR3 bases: TGTGCCAGCAATCCAGGGTCGGGTCGAGAGACCCAGTACTTC. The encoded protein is CASNPGSGRETQYF.

This CDR3 is CATAERRSYEQYF. CDR3 nucleotide sequence: TGTGCCACCGCGGAACGACGCTCCTACGAGCAGTACTTC. This chain links TRBV19 with TRBJ2-7; D call uncertain. Germline V gene sequence: CDR1 LNHDA, CDR2 SQIVND (reference sequence). The CDR3 is made up of 13 amino acids. With 10 bases removed from V and 0 bases from J, the gap between germline ends came to 13 bases.

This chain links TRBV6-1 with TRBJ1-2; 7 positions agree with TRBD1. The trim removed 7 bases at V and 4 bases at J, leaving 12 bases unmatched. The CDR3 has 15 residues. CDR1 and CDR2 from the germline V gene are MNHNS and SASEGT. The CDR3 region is CASMREEGASYGYTF. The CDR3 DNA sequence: TGTGCCAGCATGAGGGAGGAGGGGGCCTCCTATGGCTACACCTTC.

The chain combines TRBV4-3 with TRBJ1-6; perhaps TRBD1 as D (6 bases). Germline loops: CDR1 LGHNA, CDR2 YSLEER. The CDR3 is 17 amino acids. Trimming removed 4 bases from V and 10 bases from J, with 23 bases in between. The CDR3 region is CASSREPLQGSGSPLHF. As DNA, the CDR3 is TGCGCCAGCAGCCGAGAGCCCCTACAGGGATCCGGATCACCCCTCCACTTT.